This entry lists 18 T cell receptor beta chains sequenced from one sample in a study of blood T cell repertoires in COVID-19. Method: immunoSEQ multiplex PCR; TCRdb's copy keeps in-frame clones and lacks some. The table shows over 95,000 clones, with roughly 91% occurring only once. The sample consisted of peripheral blood. The receptors derive from a human donor with acute or convalescent COVID-19. The donor label of this sample is uncertain.

This chain connects TRBV30 to TRBJ1-1; D gene unclear. The V gene's germline CDR1 is GTSNPN and CDR2 SVGIG (reference sequence). The CDR3 spans 12 residues. Trimming cost V 0 bases and J 5 bases, with 7 bases left between them. The CDR3 sequence: CAWSVGRTEAFF. CDR3 DNA sequence: TGTGCCTGGAGTGTAGGGAGGACTGAAGCTTTCTTT.

DNA of the CDR3: TGTGCCAGCTCGACCCAGGGACGGACCGTTAGCGGGAGCCACAATGAGCAGTTCTTC. This encodes CASSTQGRTVSGSHNEQFF. The V and J genes are TRBV27 and TRBJ2-1; 9 bases are a match to TRBD2. The CDR3 sequence is 19 residues long. The junction had 22 bases not matched to a gene; V was cut back by 8 bases and J by 5 bases. Germline V gene data show CDR1 as MNHEY and CDR2 as SMNVEV (reference sequence).

This sequence joins TRBV2 and TRBJ1-2, with 8 bases that match TRBD1. Germline V gene data show CDR1 as SNHLY and CDR2 as FYNNEI. V lost 8 bases, J lost 5 bases, and 13 bases stayed unmatched. This CDR3 comprises 15 residues. The CDR3 DNA is TGTGCCAGCTCGACTTCTTCAGGGGGCGGGTATGGCTACACCTTC. As protein: CASSTSSGGGYGYTF.

The chain combines TRBV6-5 with TRBJ1-1, with D uncertain. Trimming stripped 5 bases from V and 8 bases from J, with 9 bases between. The CDR3 length is 11 residues. CDR1 is MNHEY and CDR2 is SVGAGI in the germline V gene. The CDR3: CASSTGVEAFF. In DNA, the CDR3 is TGTGCCAGCAGTACCGGGGTAGAAGCTTTCTTT.

V and J are TRBV6-2 or TRBV6-3 and TRBJ2-3; a possible D gene is TRBD2 (5 bases). Germline CDR1 reads MNHEY; CDR2 reads SVGEGT. V gave up 0 bases and J gave up 4 bases, with 14 bases separating them. The CDR3 length is 16 residues. CDR3 amino acids: CASSYSGGSGPDTQYF. In DNA, the CDR3 is TGTGCCAGCAGTTACTCTGGTGGGAGTGGTCCAGATACGCAGTATTTT.

The V and J genes are TRBV20-1 and TRBJ1-1; tentatively, D is TRBD1 (5 bases). The V end was cut by 6 bases, the J end by 11 bases, with 25 bases between. CDR3 length equals 14 residues. The germline V gene encodes CDR1 DFQATT and CDR2 SNEGSKA (reference sequence). This chain's CDR3 is CSASPRGVPIGAFF. The CDR3 coding sequence is TGCAGTGCCAGTCCGCGGGGGGTCCCCATTGGCGCTTTCTTT.

This chain uses TRBV5-8 with TRBJ2-7; 8 bases agree with TRBD1. The CDR3 is 14 amino acids. The ends lost 6 bases at V and 6 bases at J; junction bases unmatched: 11. Per the germline V gene, CDR1 is SGHTS and CDR2 is YDEGEE. CDR3 in amino acids: CASTGQGVIFEQYF. CDR3 nucleotide sequence: TGTGCCAGCACCGGACAGGGCGTAATTTTCGAGCAGTACTTC.

V usage is TRBV7-2 and J usage is TRBJ1-2; TRBD1 matches at 8 bases. CDR3 size: 15 residues. Trimming cost V 4 bases and J 4 bases; bases outside gene matches: 8. Per germline, CDR1 SGHTA and CDR2 FQGNSA. DNA for the CDR3: TGTGCCAGCAGCTCCCCGGACAGGGATGGCTATGGCTACACCTTC. Protein product: CASSSPDRDGYGYTF.

This clone appeared once. The gene calls are TRBV30 and TRBJ1-4; no definite D call. Germline V gives CDR1 GTSNPN, CDR2 SVGIG (reference sequence). The CDR3 totals 16 residues. V dropped 0 bases and J dropped 0 bases, with 11 bases sitting between them. Here the CDR3 reads CAWSVRSLSTNEKLFF. The DNA of the CDR3 is TGTGCCTGGAGTGTCCGTTCCCTGTCAACTAATGAAAAACTGTTTTTT. The complete variable domain, with remaining parts taken from reference TRBV30 and TRBJ1-4, reads SQTIHQWPATLVQPVGSPLSLECTVEGTSNPNLYWYRQAAGRGLQLLFYSVGIGQISSEVPQNLSASRPQDRQFILSSKKLLLSDSGFYLCAWSVRSLSTNEKLFFGSGTQLSVL.

This sequence joins TRBV7-9 and TRBJ1-1; 9 nucleotides line up with TRBD1. Germline V lookup: CDR1 SEHNR, CDR2 FQNEAQ (reference sequence). V lost 0 bases, J lost 6 bases, and 2 bases stayed unmatched. This CDR3 is 14 amino acids long. The CDR3 region has the DNA TGTGCCAGCAGCTTAGCCGGGGACAGGGCTGAAGCTTTCTTT. Translation gives CASSLAGDRAEAFF. The whole variable domain, remainder taken from reference TRBV7-9 and TRBJ1-1, is DTGVSQNPRHKITKRGQNVTFRCDPISEHNRLYWYRQTLGQGPEFLTYFQNEAQLEKSRLLSDRFSAERPKGSFSTLEIQRTEQGDSAMYLCASSLAGDRAEAFFGQGTRLTVV.

The J gene is TRBJ2-4, the V gene TRBV30, with 8 bases fitting TRBD1. J gave up 13 bases and V 3 bases, and 14 bases lay outside the gene matches. In germline, CDR1 is GTSNPN, CDR2 SVGIG (reference sequence). The length of the CDR3 is 14 residues. The CDR3 here is CAWSNPPGGTGQYF. CDR3 nucleotide sequence: TGTGCCTGGAGCAACCCCCCCGGAGGGACAGGCCAGTACTTC.

This clone has only a few counts. The CDR3 here is CASSLELTGRYEQYF. The CDR3 DNA follows: TGTGCCAGCAGCTTAGAGTTGACAGGGCGCTACGAGCAGTACTTC. V and J are TRBV11-1 and TRBJ2-7; TRBD1 agrees at 7 bases. With 1 base clipped from V and 3 bases from J, the junction kept 6 bases outside the gene matches. Germline V gene sequence: CDR1 SGHAT, CDR2 FQDESV (reference sequence). The CDR3 loop spans 15 amino acids.

This clone occurred once. The chain combines TRBV4-2 with TRBJ2-2; D uncertain. The CDR3 loop spans 14 amino acids. Trimming left V 2 bases short and J 2 bases short, with 6 bases between. CDR1 and CDR2 from the germline V gene are LGHNA and YNFKEQ. CDR3 in DNA: TGTGCCAGCAGCCAAATTCATAACACCGGGGAGCTGTTTTTT. It translates to CASSQIHNTGELFF.

This chain joins TRBV5-1 and TRBJ2-3; 10 bases map to TRBD2. There are 15 residues in the CDR3. After removal of 7 bases from V and 2 bases from J, the junction contained 7 bases not matched to a gene. The germline CDR1 and CDR2 sequences are SGHRS and YFSETQ. CDR3 loop: CASYQLAGTTDTQYF. The DNA of the CDR3 is TGCGCCAGCTATCAACTAGCGGGGACCACAGATACGCAGTATTTT.

J is TRBJ2-7 and V is TRBV28; TRBD2 matches at 11 bases. The V gene end was trimmed by 6 bases and the J gene end by 4 bases; junction bases not matched to a gene: 8. The CDR3 totals 15 residues. Germline values: CDR1 MDHEN, CDR2 SYDVKM. CDR3 protein: CASSPPGTSGYEQYF. The CDR3 DNA reads TGTGCCAGCAGCCCACCCGGGACTAGCGGATACGAGCAGTACTTC.

The J gene is TRBJ1-6, the V gene TRBV5-4; 7 nucleotides agree with TRBD1. The V gene end was trimmed by 5 bases and the J gene end by 2 bases; junction bases not matched to a gene: 7. Looked up from germline, CDR1 is SGHNT and CDR2 is YYREEE (reference sequence). The CDR3 runs to 16 residues. The CDR3 here is CASSRAQGTYNSPLHF. CDR3 sequence (DNA): TGTGCCAGCAGTCGGGCACAGGGGACCTATAATTCACCCCTCCACTTT.

V gene TRBV24-1 combines with J gene TRBJ2-7; D call uncertain. V was shortened by 6 bases and J by 2 bases, with 4 bases between the two germline ends. CDR1 and CDR2 (germline): KGHDR, SFDVKD. CDR3 length: 11 amino acids. The CDR3: CATSPTYEQYF. The DNA of the CDR3 is TGTGCCACCAGTCCCACCTACGAGCAGTACTTC.

The chain's CDR3 is CASLWGEATEAFF. The CDR3 DNA follows: TGTGCCTCTCTCTGGGGGGAGGCCACTGAAGCTTTCTTT. The chain is built from TRBV12-3 or TRBV12-4 and TRBJ1-1; possible D gene TRBD1, 5 bases. This CDR3 is built from 13 residues. V was pared by 11 bases and J by 4 bases, with 17 bases between.